This TCR beta chain comes out of a study of cytomegalovirus exposure and HLA in healthy donors. PCR amplification relied on 60 Vbeta primers (plus 13 Jbeta primers). Only in-frame clones appear in the TCRdb table, and some are missing; sequencing was by immunoSEQ multiplex PCR. The repertoire holds 100,000 to 150,000 clones, with about 73% as singletons. The CDR3 runs 18 residues. Germline V CDR1 and CDR2: SGHAT, FQNNGV. Trimming took 5 bases from V and 7 from J; bases not matched to a gene: 20. The chain couples TRBV11-2 to TRBJ2-1; 7 bases fit TRBD1. The TCR originated in a woman in her 40s in good health and CMV-seronegative. Sequenced sample: PBMCs. In DNA, the CDR3 is TGTGCCAGCAGCCCCGGGACAGTTGCGTGGGAGAGGTCGAATGAGCAGTTCTTC. Its translation is CASSPGTVAWERSNEQFF.